One sample yielded the 24 T cell receptor beta chains listed below, sequenced in a study of cytomegalovirus exposure and HLA in healthy donors. 60 Vbeta and 13 Jbeta primers were used in PCR. Only in-frame clones appear in the TCRdb table, and some are missing; sequencing was by immunoSEQ multiplex PCR. The data show 200,000 to 250,000 clones, around three quarters seen once. The material sequenced was PBMCs. The receptors were gathered from a man between 35 and 55 years old in good health and CMV-seronegative.

The chain carries TRBV9 and TRBJ2-1, with a possible D match to TRBD1 (6 bases). The CDR3 length is 14 residues. Trimming removed 5 bases from V and 6 bases from J, with 15 bases in between. Germline CDR1 and CDR2: SGDLS and YYNGEE. The CDR3 spells CASSLQGGLNEQFF. The CDR3 DNA reads as TGTGCCAGCAGTCTACAAGGGGGTCTCAATGAGCAGTTCTTC.

This clone was seen more than once but under ten times. Germline is not matched at one junction end, which may reflect a read error. The CDR3 nucleotides read TGTTCCAGCACCGAAAGCGGTTCAGTGGCAGATACGCAGTATTTT. It yields the protein CSSTESGSVADTQYF. V gene TRBV7-9 combines with J gene TRBJ2-3; D might be TRBD2 (5 bases). The CDR3 is 15 residues long. The germline V gene has CDR1 SEHNR and CDR2 FQNEAQ (reference sequence). Using reference TRBV7-9 and TRBJ2-3 for the parts outside the CDR3, the full variable domain is DTGVSQNPRHKITKRGQNVTFRCDPISEHNRLYWYRQTLGQGPEFLTYFQNEAQLEKSRLLSDRFSAERPKGSFSTLEIQRTEQGDSAMYLCSSTESGSVADTQYFGPGTRLTVL.

The chain links TRBV5-1 to TRBJ1-2; TRBD1 matches 8 bases. Looked up from germline, CDR1 is SGHRS and CDR2 is YFSETQ. V trimming: 3 bases; J trimming: 2 bases; junction bases outside the gene matches: 9. CDR3 length: 16 amino acids. The CDR3 region is CASSWGQAFLNYGYTF. CDR3 in DNA: TGCGCCAGCAGCTGGGGACAGGCTTTTCTAAACTATGGCTACACCTTC.

The V gene is TRBV6-6, the J gene TRBJ2-7; D is unresolved. V lost 6 bases, J lost 9 bases, and 21 bases lay in between. The CDR3 runs to 14 residues. Germline assignment: CDR1 MNHNY and CDR2 SVGAGI (reference sequence). The DNA for the CDR3 is TGTGCCAGCAGCCCCTACGACGGGTTGTTGGGGCAGTACTTC. Protein product: CASSPYDGLLGQYF.

This chain connects TRBV7-9 to TRBJ2-7, with D unresolved. The V end lost 2 bases, the J end lost 7 bases, and 12 bases lay between the germline ends. The CDR3 covers 13 residues. Looked up from germline, CDR1 is SEHNR and CDR2 is FQNEAQ (reference sequence). This chain's CDR3 is CASSLSQVGEQYF. In DNA form, the CDR3 reads TGTGCCAGCAGCTTAAGTCAGGTCGGAGAGCAGTACTTC. The full variable domain, in which reference TRBV7-9 and TRBJ2-7 provide the parts outside the CDR3, is DTGVSQNPRHKITKRGQNVTFRCDPISEHNRLYWYRQTLGQGPEFLTYFQNEAQLEKSRLLSDRFSAERPKGSFSTLEIQRTEQGDSAMYLCASSLSQVGEQYFGPGTRLTVT.

This chain joins TRBV6-5 and TRBJ1-4; D is perhaps TRBD1 (6 bases). CDR3 length equals 12 residues. CDR1 and CDR2 from the germline V gene are MNHEY and SVGAGI. V dropped 5 bases and J dropped 8 bases, with 9 bases sitting between them. CDR3 residues: CASSDTGEKLFF. In DNA form, the CDR3 reads TGTGCCAGCAGTGACACAGGGGAAAAACTGTTTTTT.

In this sample, this clone turned up once. The chain couples TRBV27 to TRBJ1-5; D unclear. V was cut by 0 bases and J by 0 bases, with 6 bases left in between. This CDR3 is 15 amino acids long. In germline, CDR1 is MNHEY, CDR2 SMNVEV (reference sequence). CDR3 sequence reads: CASSLSEYSNQPQHF. Here the CDR3 DNA reads TGTGCCAGCAGTTTATCCGAGTATAGCAATCAGCCCCAGCATTTT.

The sample holds a few counts of this clone. The rearrangement uses TRBV10-3 and TRBJ1-2; no firm D call. This CDR3 is 11 amino acids long. Germline values: CDR1 ENHRY, CDR2 SYGVKD. The V gene lost 8 bases and the J gene lost 7 bases, with 11 bases spanning the gap. The CDR3 DNA follows: TGTGCCATCTACGGTGGAGGTGGCTACACCTTC. It is translated as CAIYGGGGYTF.

The V and J genes are TRBV5-4 and TRBJ2-5, with 7 bases that match TRBD2. J was trimmed by 11 bases and V by 3 bases; bases with no gene match: 16. There are 15 residues in the CDR3. CDR1 SGHNT and CDR2 YYREEE come from the germline V gene (reference sequence). CDR3 region: CASSWWAGEAREQYF. CDR3 DNA sequence: TGTGCCAGCAGCTGGTGGGCGGGAGAAGCGAGAGAGCAGTACTTC.

The V gene is TRBV4-3, the J gene TRBJ2-1; no reliable D call. The CDR3 extends over 14 amino acids. V shed 0 bases and J shed 2 bases, with 5 bases lying between them. Germline assignment: CDR1 LGHNA and CDR2 YSLEER. The CDR3 region has the DNA TGCGCCAGCAGCCAAGAGTCGGCCTACAATGAGCAGTTCTTC. As protein: CASSQESAYNEQFF.

The chain joins TRBV5-1 to TRBJ1-1; D is unresolved. Germline CDR1 SGHRS, CDR2 YFSETQ. This CDR3 region has 13 residues. Trimming cost V 4 bases and J 6 bases, with 13 bases left between them. The CDR3 spells CASSAGVRAEAFF. Written as DNA, the CDR3 is TGCGCCAGCAGCGCCGGGGTTAGGGCTGAAGCTTTCTTT.

The J gene is TRBJ1-5, the V gene TRBV4-1, with a possible D match to TRBD1 (6 bases). Trimming left V 0 bases short and J 3 bases short, with 12 bases between. This CDR3 region has 16 residues. Germline lookup yields CDR1 MGHRA and CDR2 YSYEKL. The DNA for the CDR3 is TGCGCCAGCAGCCAAGAGGTACAGGGCTTCAATCAGCCCCAGCATTTT. Translation: CASSQEVQGFNQPQHF.

This chain joins TRBV9 and TRBJ2-4; 16 bases match TRBD2. V lost 0 bases to trimming and J lost 0 bases; unmatched junction nucleotides: 9. The CDR3 covers 21 residues. Germline lookup yields CDR1 SGDLS and CDR2 YYNGEE. The chain's CDR3 is CASSVARGLAGGNLAKNIQYF. Here the CDR3 DNA reads TGTGCCAGCAGCGTAGCTAGGGGACTAGCGGGAGGGAACCTAGCCAAAAACATTCAGTACTTC.

Comment on this clone: One junction end disagrees with the germline gene, perhaps due to a read error. The chain has TRBV7-9 and TRBJ2-7; weak D call: TRBD2 (6 bases). The CDR3 consists of 12 residues. Germline CDR1 reads SEHNR; CDR2 reads FQNEAQ (reference sequence). The CDR3 here is CSSGLRDYEQYF. The CDR3 DNA sequence: TGTTCCAGCGGGCTTCGGGACTACGAGCAGTACTTC.

The rearrangement links TRBV4-3 to TRBJ1-2; perhaps TRBD1 as D (6 bases). The germline gives CDR1 LGHNA, CDR2 YSLEER. The CDR3 is made up of 16 amino acids. V lost 1 base and J lost 0, with 12 bases in between. CDR3 DNA: TGCGCCAGCAGCCAAGGCCAGGCAGGGGCTAACTATGGCTACACCTTC. It yields the protein CASSQGQAGANYGYTF.

This chain links TRBV7-2 with TRBJ1-1, with 8 bases matching TRBD1. Germline loops: CDR1 SGHTA, CDR2 FQGNSA. CDR3 length: 15 amino acids. Trimming removed 2 bases from V and 7 bases from J; junction bases left unmatched: 9. The CDR3 nucleotides are TGTGCCAGCAGCTTATCGGACAGGGTTATGGGTGAAGCTTTCTTT. Translating gives CASSLSDRVMGEAFF. The full variable domain, in which reference TRBV7-2 and TRBJ1-1 provide the parts outside the CDR3, is GAGVSQSPSNKVTEKGKDVELRCDPISGHTALYWYRQSLGQGLEFLIYFQGNSAPDKSGLPSDRFSAERTGGSVSTLTIQRTQQEDSAVYLCASSLSDRVMGEAFFGQGTRLTVV.

The rearrangement links TRBV7-2 to TRBJ2-6; D uncertain. CDR3 length: 15 residues. Trimming removed 5 bases at V and 1 base at J, with 9 bases between. Germline values: CDR1 SGHTA, CDR2 FQGNSA. The CDR3 nucleotides are TGTGCCAGCAGCATGACACTTTCTGGGGCCAACGTCCTGACTTTC. It yields the protein CASSMTLSGANVLTF.

The chain employs TRBV6-5 and TRBJ2-1; TRBD2 matches 11 bases. This CDR3 contains 15 residues. Germline assignment: CDR1 MNHEY and CDR2 SVGAGI. V shed 5 bases and J 7 bases; nucleotides not matched to a gene: 7. Here the CDR3 DNA reads TGTGCCAGCAGTATACTAGCGGGAGTGGGTAATGAGCAGTTCTTC. Amino acids: CASSILAGVGNEQFF.

V gene TRBV30 combines with J gene TRBJ2-1, with 9 nucleotides matching TRBD2. The CDR3 has 12 amino acids. From germline, CDR1 is GTSNPN and CDR2 SVGIG (reference sequence). V dropped 1 base and J dropped 15; count of bases not matched to a gene: 7. The CDR3 here is CAWSGTSASLFF. In nucleotides, the CDR3 is TGTGCCTGGAGTGGGACTAGCGCCTCATTGTTCTTC.

V usage is TRBV2 and J usage is TRBJ1-2, with unresolved D. The CDR3 spans 14 residues. V was trimmed by 5 bases and J by 6 bases, leaving 16 bases between them. Germline V gene sequence: CDR1 SNHLY, CDR2 FYNNEI. CDR3 amino acids: CASSKKVEQNGYTF. In DNA form, the CDR3 reads TGTGCCAGCAGTAAGAAGGTGGAGCAGAATGGCTACACCTTC.

Points on this clone: A junction end diverges from the germline sequence, so it may reflect a read error. The chain is built from TRBV7-9 and TRBJ2-1; 13 bases match TRBD2. The CDR3 covers 16 residues. CDR1 SEHNR and CDR2 FQNEAQ come from the germline V gene (reference sequence). The CDR3 spells CSSSLLAGGPWDEQFF. In DNA form, the CDR3 reads TGTTCCAGCAGCTTACTAGCGGGAGGGCCGTGGGATGAGCAGTTCTTC.

This chain connects TRBV6-5 to TRBJ2-1, with TRBD2 matching 10 bases. Germline CDR1 and CDR2: MNHEY and SVGAGI. V dropped 0 bases and J dropped 8; count of bases not matched to a gene: 7. The CDR3 has 16 residues. CDR3 bases: TGTGCCAGCAGTTACTCCTCAGCGGGAGGGTCTTATGAGCAGTTCTTC. This translates into CASSYSSAGGSYEQFF.

The chain employs TRBV11-3 and TRBJ2-3, with D unresolved. V was clipped by 4 bases and J by 4 bases, with 6 bases between them. Germline V gene lookup returns CDR1 SGHNT and CDR2 YENEEA. The CDR3 contains 12 residues. The CDR3: CASSSVSDTQYF. The CDR3 DNA reads as TGTGCCAGCAGCTCCGTTTCAGATACGCAGTATTTT.

This clone was seen a handful of times. The sample holds other DNA sequences that translate to the same CDR3. The gene calls are TRBV9 and TRBJ2-2, with D maybe TRBD1 (6 bases). The V gene's germline CDR1 is SGDLS and CDR2 YYNGEE. CDR3 length equals 14 residues. Trimming removed 0 bases at V and 8 bases at J, with 11 bases between. The CDR3 loop is CASSVVGGTGELFF. The CDR3 DNA reads as TGTGCCAGCAGCGTAGTTGGGGGCACGGGGGAGCTGTTTTTT.